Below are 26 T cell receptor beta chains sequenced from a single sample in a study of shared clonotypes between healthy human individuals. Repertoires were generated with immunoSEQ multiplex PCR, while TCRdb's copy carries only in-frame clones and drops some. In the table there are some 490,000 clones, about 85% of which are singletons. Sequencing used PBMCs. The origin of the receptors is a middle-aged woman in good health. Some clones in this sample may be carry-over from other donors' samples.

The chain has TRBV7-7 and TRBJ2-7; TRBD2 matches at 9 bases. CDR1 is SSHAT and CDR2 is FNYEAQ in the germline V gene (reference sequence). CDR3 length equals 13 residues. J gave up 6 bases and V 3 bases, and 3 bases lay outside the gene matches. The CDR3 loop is CASSLREGREQYF. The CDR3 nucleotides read TGTGCCAGCAGCTTGCGGGAGGGCCGCGAGCAGTACTTC.

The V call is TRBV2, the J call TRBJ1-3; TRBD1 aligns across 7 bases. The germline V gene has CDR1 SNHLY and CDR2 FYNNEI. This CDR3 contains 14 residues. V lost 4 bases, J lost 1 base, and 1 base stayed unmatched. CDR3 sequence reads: CASSGQGSGNTIYF. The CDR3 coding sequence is TGTGCCAGCAGTGGACAGGGTTCTGGAAACACCATATATTTT.

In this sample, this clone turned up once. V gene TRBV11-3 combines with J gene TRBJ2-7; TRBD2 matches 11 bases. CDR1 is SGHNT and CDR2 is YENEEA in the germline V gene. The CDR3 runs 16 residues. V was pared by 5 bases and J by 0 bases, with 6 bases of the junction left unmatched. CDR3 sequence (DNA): TGTGCCAGCAGCGCTGGGACTAGCGGACACTCCTACGAGCAGTACTTC. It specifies CASSAGTSGHSYEQYF.

This CDR3 reads CASGRVNEKLFF. CDR3 DNA: TGTGCCAGCGGACGGGTTAATGAAAAACTGTTTTTT. This sequence joins TRBV19 and TRBJ1-4, with unresolved D. Germline loops: CDR1 LNHDA, CDR2 SQIVND (reference sequence). The CDR3 spans 12 residues. The V end was cut by 9 bases, the J end by 4 bases, with 9 bases between.

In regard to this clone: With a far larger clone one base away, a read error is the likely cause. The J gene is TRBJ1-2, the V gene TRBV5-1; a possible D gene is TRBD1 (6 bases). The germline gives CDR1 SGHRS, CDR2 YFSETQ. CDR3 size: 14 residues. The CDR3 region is CASSLDPQGYCYTF. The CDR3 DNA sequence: TGCGCCAGCAGCTTGGACCCACAGGGCTATTGCTACACCTTC.

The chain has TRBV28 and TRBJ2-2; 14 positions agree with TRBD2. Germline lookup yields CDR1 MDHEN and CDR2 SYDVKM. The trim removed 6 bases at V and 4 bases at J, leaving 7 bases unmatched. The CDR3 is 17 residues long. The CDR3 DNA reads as TGTGCCAGCAGGAGACTAGCGGGAGGGGGCGGCACCGGGGAGCTGTTTTTT. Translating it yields CASRRLAGGGGTGELFF.

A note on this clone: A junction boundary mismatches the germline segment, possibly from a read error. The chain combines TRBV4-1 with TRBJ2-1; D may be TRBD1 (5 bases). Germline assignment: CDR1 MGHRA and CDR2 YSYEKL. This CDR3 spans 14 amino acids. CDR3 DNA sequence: TGTGCCAGCAGCCAAGAAACAGGATACAATGAGCAGTTCTTC. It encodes CASSQETGYNEQFF.

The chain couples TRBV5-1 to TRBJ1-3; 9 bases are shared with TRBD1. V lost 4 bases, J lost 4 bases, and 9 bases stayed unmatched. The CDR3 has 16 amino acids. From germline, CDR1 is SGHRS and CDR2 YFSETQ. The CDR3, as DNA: TGCGCCAGCAGCCCTGCCCGCGGGACAGGGGGAAACACCATATATTTT. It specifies CASSPARGTGGNTIYF.

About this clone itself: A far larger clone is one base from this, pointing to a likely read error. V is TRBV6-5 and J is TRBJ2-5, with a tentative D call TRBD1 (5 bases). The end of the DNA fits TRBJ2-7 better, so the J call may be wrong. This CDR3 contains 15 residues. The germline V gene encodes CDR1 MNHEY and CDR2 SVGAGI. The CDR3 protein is CASSYQQDSSYEQYF. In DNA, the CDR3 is TGTGCCAGCAGTTACCAACAGGATAGCTCCTACGAGCAGTACTTC.

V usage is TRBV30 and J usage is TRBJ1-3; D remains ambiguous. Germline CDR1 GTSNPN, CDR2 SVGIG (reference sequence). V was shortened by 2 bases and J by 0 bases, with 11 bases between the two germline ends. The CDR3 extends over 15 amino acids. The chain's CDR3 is CAWSTSIFSGNTIYF. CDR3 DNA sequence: TGTGCCTGGAGTACCTCCATTTTCTCTGGAAACACCATATATTTT. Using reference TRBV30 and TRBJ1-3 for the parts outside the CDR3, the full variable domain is SQTIHQWPATLVQPVGSPLSLECTVEGTSNPNLYWYRQAAGRGLQLLFYSVGIGQISSEVPQNLSASRPQDRQFILSSKKLLLSDSGFYLCAWSTSIFSGNTIYFGEGSWLTVV.

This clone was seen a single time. The CDR3 DNA follows: TGTGCCAGCAGCTTAGGTCGCGGGACCCAGACCGGGGAGCTGTTTTTT. This translates into CASSLGRGTQTGELFF. The chain uses TRBV11-3 and TRBJ2-2, with D possibly TRBD2 on 6 matching bases. CDR1 SGHNT and CDR2 YENEEA come from the germline V gene. V was clipped by 1 base and J by 5 bases, with 14 bases between them. This CDR3 is 16 amino acids long. The entire variable domain, with the rest obtained from reference TRBV11-3 and TRBJ2-2, is as follows: EAGVVQSPRYKIIEKKQPVAFWCNPISGHNTLYWYLQNLGQGPELLIRYENEEAVDDSQLPKDRFSAERLKGVDSTLKIQPAELGDSAVYLCASSLGRGTQTGELFFGEGSRLTVL.

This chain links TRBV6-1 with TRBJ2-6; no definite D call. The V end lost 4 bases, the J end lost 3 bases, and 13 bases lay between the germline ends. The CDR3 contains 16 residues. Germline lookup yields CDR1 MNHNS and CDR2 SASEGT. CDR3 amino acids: CASSVLLVFGANVLTF. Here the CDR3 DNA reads TGTGCCAGCAGTGTCCTCCTAGTCTTTGGGGCCAACGTCCTGACTTTC.

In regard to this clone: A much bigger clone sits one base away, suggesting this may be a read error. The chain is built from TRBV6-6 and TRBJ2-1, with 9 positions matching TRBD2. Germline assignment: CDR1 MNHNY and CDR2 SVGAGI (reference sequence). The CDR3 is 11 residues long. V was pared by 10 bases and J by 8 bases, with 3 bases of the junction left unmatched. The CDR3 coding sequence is TGTGCCACGGGACTAGCAGATGAGCAGTTCTTC. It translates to CATGLADEQFF.

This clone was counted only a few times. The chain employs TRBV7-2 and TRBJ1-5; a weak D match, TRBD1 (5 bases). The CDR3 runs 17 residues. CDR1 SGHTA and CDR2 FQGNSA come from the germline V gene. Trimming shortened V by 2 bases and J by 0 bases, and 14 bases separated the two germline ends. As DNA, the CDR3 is TGTGCCAGCAGCTTACGGTCAGGGCCCTATAGCAATCAGCCCCAGCATTTT. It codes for CASSLRSGPYSNQPQHF. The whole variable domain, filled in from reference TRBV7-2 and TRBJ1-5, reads GAGVSQSPSNKVTEKGKDVELRCDPISGHTALYWYRQSLGQGLEFLIYFQGNSAPDKSGLPSDRFSAERTGGSVSTLTIQRTQQEDSAVYLCASSLRSGPYSNQPQHFGDGTRLSIL.

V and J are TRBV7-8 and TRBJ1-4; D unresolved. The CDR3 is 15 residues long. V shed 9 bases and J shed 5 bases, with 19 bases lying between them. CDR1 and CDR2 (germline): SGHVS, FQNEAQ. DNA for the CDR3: TGTGCCAGTACCCGGGAGTGGGCAGACAATGAAAAACTGTTTTTT. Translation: CASTREWADNEKLFF.

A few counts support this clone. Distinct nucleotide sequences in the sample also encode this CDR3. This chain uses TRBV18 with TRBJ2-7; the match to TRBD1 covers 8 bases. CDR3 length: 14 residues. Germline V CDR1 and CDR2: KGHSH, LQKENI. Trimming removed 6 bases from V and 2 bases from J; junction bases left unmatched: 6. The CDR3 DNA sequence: TGTGCCAGCTCCCCTCGACAGGGGACCTACGAGCAGTACTTC. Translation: CASSPRQGTYEQYF.

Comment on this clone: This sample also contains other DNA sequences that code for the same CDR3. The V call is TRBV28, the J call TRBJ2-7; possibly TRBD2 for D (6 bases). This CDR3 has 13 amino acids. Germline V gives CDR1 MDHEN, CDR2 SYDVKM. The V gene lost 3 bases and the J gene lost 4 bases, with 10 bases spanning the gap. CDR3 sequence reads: CASSLGGGYEQYF. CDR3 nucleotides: TGTGCCAGCAGTTTGGGGGGTGGGTACGAGCAGTACTTC. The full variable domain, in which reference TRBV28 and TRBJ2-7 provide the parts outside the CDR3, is DVKVTQSSRYLVKRTGEKVFLECVQDMDHENMFWYRQDPGLGLRLIYFSYDVKMKEKGDIPEGYSVSREKKERFSLILESASTNQTSMYLCASSLGGGYEQYFGPGTRLTVT.

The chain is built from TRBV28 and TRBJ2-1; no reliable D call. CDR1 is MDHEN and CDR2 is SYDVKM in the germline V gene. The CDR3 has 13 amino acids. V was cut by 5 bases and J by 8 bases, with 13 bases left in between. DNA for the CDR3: TGTGCCAGCAGTCCCCGTACGTCGGATGAGCAGTTCTTC. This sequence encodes CASSPRTSDEQFF.

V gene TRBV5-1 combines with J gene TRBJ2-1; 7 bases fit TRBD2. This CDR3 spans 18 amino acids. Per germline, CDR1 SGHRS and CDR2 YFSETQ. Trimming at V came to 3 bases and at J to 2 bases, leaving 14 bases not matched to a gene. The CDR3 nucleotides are TGCGCCAGCAGCTGGGGGAGGAGCGGGAAGTATCCCTACAATGAGCAGTTCTTC. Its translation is CASSWGRSGKYPYNEQFF.

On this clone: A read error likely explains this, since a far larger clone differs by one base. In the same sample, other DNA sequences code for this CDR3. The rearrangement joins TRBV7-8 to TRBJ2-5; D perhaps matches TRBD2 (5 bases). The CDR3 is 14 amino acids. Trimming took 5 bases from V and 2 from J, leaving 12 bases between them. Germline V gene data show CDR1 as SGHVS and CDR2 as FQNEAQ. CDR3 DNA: TGTGCCAGCAGCCCGACGGGGAATCAAGAGACCCAGTACTTC. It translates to CASSPTGNQETQYF. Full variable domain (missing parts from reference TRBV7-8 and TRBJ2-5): GAGVSQSPRYKVAKRGQDVALRCDPISGHVSLFWYQQALGQGPEFLTYFQNEAQLDKSGLPSDRFFAERPEGSVSTLKIQRTQQEDSAVYLCASSPTGNQETQYFGPGTRLLVL.

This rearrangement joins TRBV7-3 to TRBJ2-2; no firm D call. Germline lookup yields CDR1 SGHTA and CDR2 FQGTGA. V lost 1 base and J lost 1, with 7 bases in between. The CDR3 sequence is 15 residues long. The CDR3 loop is CASSLNPRNTGELFF. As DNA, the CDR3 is TGTGCCAGCAGCTTAAACCCGAGGAACACCGGGGAGCTGTTTTTT. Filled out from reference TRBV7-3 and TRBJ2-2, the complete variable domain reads GAGVSQTPSNKVTEKGKYVELRCDPISGHTALYWYRQSLGQGPEFLIYFQGTGAADDSGLPNDRFFAVRPEGSVSTLKIQRTERGDSAVYLCASSLNPRNTGELFFGEGSRLTVL.

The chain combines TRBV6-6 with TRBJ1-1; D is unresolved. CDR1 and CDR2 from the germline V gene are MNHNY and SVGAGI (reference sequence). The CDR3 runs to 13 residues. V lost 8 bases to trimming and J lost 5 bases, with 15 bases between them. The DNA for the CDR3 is TGTGCCAGCCGAGGCCCTCGGGATACTGAAGCTTTCTTT. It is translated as CASRGPRDTEAFF.

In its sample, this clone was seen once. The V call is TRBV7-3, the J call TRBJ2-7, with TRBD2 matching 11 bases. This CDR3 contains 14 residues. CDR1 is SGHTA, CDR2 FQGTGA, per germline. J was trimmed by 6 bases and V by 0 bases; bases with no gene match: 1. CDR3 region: CASSLTSGRGEQYF. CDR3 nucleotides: TGTGCCAGCAGCTTAACTAGCGGGAGGGGCGAGCAGTACTTC.

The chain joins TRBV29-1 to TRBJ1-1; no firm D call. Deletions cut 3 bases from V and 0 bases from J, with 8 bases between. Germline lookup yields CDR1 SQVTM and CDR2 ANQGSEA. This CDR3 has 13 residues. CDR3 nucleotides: TGCAGCGTTGAGGATCAGGTGAACACTGAAGCTTTCTTT. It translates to CSVEDQVNTEAFF.

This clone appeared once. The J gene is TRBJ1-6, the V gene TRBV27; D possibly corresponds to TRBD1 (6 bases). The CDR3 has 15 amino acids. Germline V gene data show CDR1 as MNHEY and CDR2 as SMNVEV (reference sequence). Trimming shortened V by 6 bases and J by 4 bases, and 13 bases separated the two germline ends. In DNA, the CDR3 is TGTGCCAGCAGCCCTAAGACAGGATATAATTCACCCCTCCACTTT. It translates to CASSPKTGYNSPLHF.

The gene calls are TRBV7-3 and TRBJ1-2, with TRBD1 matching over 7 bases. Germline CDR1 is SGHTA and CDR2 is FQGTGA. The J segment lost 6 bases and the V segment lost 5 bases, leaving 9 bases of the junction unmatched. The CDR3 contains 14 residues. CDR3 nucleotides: TGTGCCAGCAGCCAACAGGGGTTTCACCATGGCTACACCTTC. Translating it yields CASSQQGFHHGYTF.